These T cell receptor beta chains were read from a single sample in a study of T cell responses to AZD1222 COVID-19 vaccine. Profiled with immunoSEQ multiplex PCR; TCRdb holds only in-frame clones, not every one. The table has fewer than 150,000 clones, roughly 88% seen once; the top ten hold 4.5% to 5%. Sequencing was performed on peripheral blood, taken on day 0 of AZD1222 vaccination. These receptors were collected from an adult in good health. The CDR3 runs from the conserved cysteine through the conserved F or W.

cdr3_aa v_call
CAIAGGPNEQFF TRBV2
CASSWDSDQPQHF TRBV6-2/TRBV6-3
CASSLDIGTGGTEAFF TRBV7-2
CASRPTHLTGYTF TRBV27
CASSRGGTGEYEQYF TRBV28
CASSPRGITDTEAFF TRBV18
CASSLVRVDLSEQYF TRBV5-1
CASLTSGGYNEQFF TRBV6-5
CASSFQGGETQYF TRBV11-1
CASSPRQGTDTGELFF TRBV18
CASSLYPLGSASPLHF TRBV27
CASRDTTSTDTQYF TRBV10-2
CASSPGQNTGELFF TRBV18
CASSQVVNTEAFF TRBV4-3
CASSLVWREGTEAFF TRBV7-9
CASSLQGSLNNSPLHF TRBV5-1
CASSYSGSPEAFF TRBV6-6
CASSQVTTGGSYEQYF TRBV4-3
CASSPAGTFADTQYF TRBV18
CATSDHRGQPQHF TRBV24-1
CASSYSRGRALEAFF TRBV6-6
CASGNEKLFF TRBV11-2
CASTLRSNQPQHF TRBV12-3/TRBV12-4
CATSRGSLLNTEAFF TRBV15
CASSRQSVTEAFF TRBV12-3/TRBV12-4
CASSLQGGTEAFF TRBV28
CASRSTDTQYF TRBV7-6
CASSPDRDQPQHF TRBV18
CASSPPGQNYEQYF TRBV18
CASERDSLYEQYF TRBV28
CASSITPGTGPNTEAFF TRBV19
CASKEVWIYNEQFF TRBV19
CASSQDRVSNSPLHF TRBV3-1/TRBV3-2
CASSYSGAYYEQYF TRBV27
CASSQGMAGGSEQYF TRBV4-2
CASSLDNAGGKKLFF TRBV5-1